Following are 14 T cell receptor beta chains from one sample sequenced in a study of lymphopenia after photon versus proton radiotherapy. Only in-frame clones appear in the TCRdb table, and some are missing; sequencing was by immunoSEQ multiplex PCR. The sample holds approximately 40,000 clones, roughly 86% seen once. The source material was peripheral blood, sampled from a patient treated with proton-based radiotherapy. The origin of the receptors is a woman in her 70s with pancreatic cancer. Some clones in this sample may be carry-over from other donors' samples.

J is TRBJ2-1 and V is TRBV19; possible D gene TRBD2, 6 bases. V was trimmed by 4 bases and J by 9 bases, leaving 10 bases between them. CDR3 length equals 12 residues. Germline V CDR1 and CDR2: LNHDA, SQIVND (reference sequence). The CDR3 DNA sequence: TGTGCCAGTAGTAGGTCCGGGGGTGAGCAGTTCTTC. It specifies CASSRSGGEQFF.

The rearrangement uses TRBV19 and TRBJ1-1; D possibly corresponds to TRBD1 (5 bases). Trimming stripped 4 bases from V and 4 bases from J, with 13 bases between. The germline V gene encodes CDR1 LNHDA and CDR2 SQIVND (reference sequence). The CDR3 consists of 14 residues. The CDR3 region is CASSTNGGITEAFF. CDR3 in DNA: TGTGCCAGTAGTACTAATGGGGGAATCACTGAAGCTTTCTTT.

The chain carries TRBV30 and TRBJ2-3; the D is unclear. The germline V gene has CDR1 GTSNPN and CDR2 SVGIG (reference sequence). CDR3 length: 14 amino acids. The V end was cut by 2 bases, the J end by 0 bases, with 9 bases between. CDR3 sequence: CAWSKGLSTDTQYF. The CDR3 nucleotides are TGTGCCTGGAGTAAAGGTCTCAGCACAGATACGCAGTATTTT.

This chain connects TRBV25-1 to TRBJ2-1, with 7 bases aligning to TRBD1. This CDR3 contains 13 residues. CDR1 is MGHDK and CDR2 is SYGVNS in the germline V gene. After removal of 6 bases from V and 4 bases from J, the junction contained 3 bases not matched to a gene. Here the CDR3 DNA reads TGTGCCAGCAGGGACAGGCCTTACAATGAGCAGTTCTTC. It codes for CASRDRPYNEQFF.

This chain connects TRBV29-1 to TRBJ1-1; no clear D gene. The CDR3 is 11 amino acids. Per germline, CDR1 SQVTM and CDR2 ANQGSEA. Trimming stripped 5 bases from V and 1 base from J, with 5 bases between. The chain's CDR3 is CSVIPNTEAFF. Written as DNA, the CDR3 is TGCAGCGTTATACCGAACACTGAAGCTTTCTTT.

The chain joins TRBV10-3 to TRBJ2-3; the D gene is possibly TRBD1 (5 bases). The CDR3 consists of 14 residues. V lost 4 bases to trimming and J lost 0 bases, with 8 bases between them. Germline V CDR1 and CDR2: ENHRY, SYGVKD. For the CDR3, the DNA is TGTGCCATCAGTGTGGGGCAGAGCACAGATACGCAGTATTTT. The encoded protein is CAISVGQSTDTQYF.

The rearrangement joins TRBV2 to TRBJ1-2; 7 nucleotides match TRBD1. The CDR3 extends over 13 amino acids. The germline V gene encodes CDR1 SNHLY and CDR2 FYNNEI. The V and J ends lost 6 bases and 6 bases, in that order; junction bases with no gene match: 7. The DNA for the CDR3 is TGTGCCAGCAGATTACAGGGGAGAGATGGCTACACCTTC. Translation gives CASRLQGRDGYTF.

The rearrangement uses TRBV29-1 and TRBJ1-1, with unresolved D. The germline gives CDR1 SQVTM, CDR2 ANQGSEA. The V gene lost 4 bases and the J gene lost 1 base, with 10 bases spanning the gap. The CDR3 contains 13 residues. In nucleotides, the CDR3 is TGCAGCGTTGCGGCGGCCCAGAACACTGAAGCTTTCTTT. Translated: CSVAAAQNTEAFF. The variable domain in full, with the rest retrieved from reference TRBV29-1 and TRBJ1-1, is SAVISQKPSRDICQRGTSLTIQCQVDSQVTMMFWYRQQPGQSLTLIATANQGSEATYESGFVIDKFPISRPNLTFSTLTVSNMSPEDSSIYLCSVAAAQNTEAFFGQGTRLTVV.

The chain employs TRBV7-2 and TRBJ2-2; 8 bases line up with TRBD2. CDR3 length equals 16 residues. Germline assignment: CDR1 SGHTA and CDR2 FQGNSA. V gave up 3 bases and J gave up 3 bases; unmatched junction bases: 6. CDR3 in amino acids: CASSFTSGSDTGELFF. Here the CDR3 DNA reads TGTGCCAGCAGCTTCACTAGCGGTTCTGACACCGGGGAGCTGTTTTTT. Full variable domain (rest looked up from reference TRBV7-2 and TRBJ2-2): GAGVSQSPSNKVTEKGKDVELRCDPISGHTALYWYRQSLGQGLEFLIYFQGNSAPDKSGLPSDRFSAERTGGSVSTLTIQRTQQEDSAVYLCASSFTSGSDTGELFFGEGSRLTVL.

This clone was seen more than once but under ten times. The CDR3 DNA is TGTGCCAGCAGACCAGACAGGGAACCGGGGAAGCTGTTTTTT. Residues: CASRPDREPGKLFF. The rearrangement links TRBV6-5 to TRBJ2-2; TRBD1 agrees at 7 bases. Looked up from germline, CDR1 is MNHEY and CDR2 is SVGAGI. The CDR3 contains 14 residues. V dropped 6 bases and J dropped 12; count of bases not matched to a gene: 13.

The chain employs TRBV5-4 and TRBJ1-2; no reliable D call. Between the trimmed V and J ends, which lost 2 bases and 8 bases, there was a span of 16 bases. The CDR3 is made up of 14 amino acids. The germline gives CDR1 SGHNT, CDR2 YYREEE (reference sequence). The CDR3 loop is CASSFVSGKEGYTF. The CDR3 DNA follows: TGTGCCAGCAGCTTTGTGTCGGGGAAGGAGGGCTACACCTTC.

J is TRBJ2-7 and V is TRBV11-2, with 7 bases fitting TRBD2. The J segment lost 2 bases and the V segment lost 4 bases, leaving 2 bases of the junction unmatched. The CDR3 covers 13 residues. Per the germline V gene, CDR1 is SGHAT and CDR2 is FQNNGV. The CDR3 sequence is CASSSGLAYEQYF. CDR3 bases: TGTGCCAGCAGCTCCGGACTAGCCTACGAGCAGTACTTC.

This rearrangement joins TRBV5-1 to TRBJ2-5; D may be TRBD2 (6 bases). CDR3 length equals 15 residues. With 4 bases removed from V and 1 base from J, the gap between germline ends came to 14 bases. Germline CDR1 SGHRS, CDR2 YFSETQ. Here the CDR3 DNA reads TGCGCCAGCAGCCGGAGCACGGGAGTCCAAGAGACCCAGTACTTC. Translation: CASSRSTGVQETQYF. Using reference TRBV5-1 and TRBJ2-5 for the parts outside the CDR3, the full variable domain is KAGVTQTPRYLIKTRGQQVTLSCSPISGHRSVSWYQQTPGQGLQFLFEYFSETQRNKGNFPGRFSGRQFSNSRSEMNVSTLELGDSALYLCASSRSTGVQETQYFGPGTRLLVL.

This clone has more than one count but fewer than ten. CDR3 DNA sequence: TGTGCCAGCAGTCCTCAACGACTAGCGGGAGCTTTCAATGAGCAGTTCTTC. Residues: CASSPQRLAGAFNEQFF. The J gene is TRBJ2-1, the V gene TRBV28; 12 positions agree with TRBD2. The CDR3 extends over 17 amino acids. The V segment lost 5 bases and the J segment 6 bases; nucleotides outside the gene matches: 11. Looked up from germline, CDR1 is MDHEN and CDR2 is SYDVKM.